The next 28 T cell receptor beta chains were all read from a single sample in a study of OX40 agonist ivuxolimab in advanced cancers. Clones were read by immunoSEQ multiplex PCR, and TCRdb kept only the in-frame ones, dropping some. The table includes tens of thousands of clones, more than 80% detected once. Here the sequenced sample was CD4+ or CD8+ T cells sorted from blood, taken in a trial of the OX40 agonist ivuxolimab. Every receptor here comes from an adult with an advanced solid tumor such as melanoma, head and neck, liver or kidney cancer.

The V call is TRBV7-9, the J call TRBJ2-3; D gene unclear. V lost 4 bases and J 3 bases, leaving 14 bases between the germline ends. Germline V lookup: CDR1 SEHNR, CDR2 FQNEAQ (reference sequence). The CDR3 runs 15 residues. The CDR3 nucleotides are TGTGCCAGCAGCTGGTCAGAGGCCCCGACAGATACGCAGTATTTT. Translation gives CASSWSEAPTDTQYF. Based on the CDR3 plus reference TRBV7-9 and TRBJ2-3, the full variable domain is DTGVSQNPRHKITKRGQNVTFRCDPISEHNRLYWYRQTLGQGPEFLTYFQNEAQLEKSRLLSDRFSAERPKGSFSTLEIQRTEQGDSAMYLCASSWSEAPTDTQYFGPGTRLTVL.

In this sample, this clone turned up many times. The chain uses TRBV4-2 and TRBJ2-1; the match to TRBD2 covers 9 bases. V dropped 5 bases and J dropped 0; count of bases not matched to a gene: 8. CDR3 length: 17 amino acids. From germline, CDR1 is LGHNA and CDR2 YNFKEQ. The CDR3 loop is CASSSRTSASSYNEQFF. Here the CDR3 DNA reads TGTGCCAGCAGCTCCCGGACTAGCGCCAGCTCCTACAATGAGCAGTTCTTC.

The chain uses TRBV7-3 and TRBJ1-1; 7 bases line up with TRBD1. This CDR3 spans 14 amino acids. The germline V gene has CDR1 SGHTA and CDR2 FQGTGA. V shed 5 bases, J shed 4 bases, and the junction held 7 bases outside the gene matches. In DNA form, the CDR3 reads TGTGCCAGCAGCCCCGGGACAGATCCCACTGAAGCTTTCTTT. It yields the protein CASSPGTDPTEAFF.

V usage is TRBV7-2 and J usage is TRBJ2-1; 8 nucleotides align to TRBD2. Germline V gene data show CDR1 as SGHTA and CDR2 as FQGNSA. V lost 5 bases and J lost 3; bases outside the gene matches: 9. This CDR3 spans 16 amino acids. CDR3 in DNA: TGTGCCAGCAGCGGACAACCGGGACTAGACTACAATGAGCAGTTCTTC. Translating it yields CASSGQPGLDYNEQFF. Variable domain in full (rest from reference TRBV7-2 and TRBJ2-1): GAGVSQSPSNKVTEKGKDVELRCDPISGHTALYWYRQSLGQGLEFLIYFQGNSAPDKSGLPSDRFSAERTGGSVSTLTIQRTQQEDSAVYLCASSGQPGLDYNEQFFGPGTRLTVL.

This chain joins TRBV6-6 and TRBJ1-1; D perhaps matches TRBD1 (5 bases). Per germline, CDR1 MNHNY and CDR2 SVGAGI (reference sequence). The CDR3 is 15 amino acids. V was shortened by 2 bases and J by 0 bases, with 10 bases between the two germline ends. The CDR3, as DNA: TGTGCCAGCAGTTACGTCCAGGGATTGAACACTGAAGCTTTCTTT. Translation gives CASSYVQGLNTEAFF.

The rearrangement uses TRBV6-5 and TRBJ2-5, with D unclear. V was shortened by 0 bases and J by 1 base, with 6 bases between the two germline ends. The germline V gene encodes CDR1 MNHEY and CDR2 SVGAGI. The length of the CDR3 is 14 residues. The CDR3 sequence: CASSYSDGQETQYF. DNA of the CDR3: TGTGCCAGCAGTTACTCGGACGGCCAAGAGACCCAGTACTTC.

The gene calls are TRBV7-2 and TRBJ1-5; no reliable D call. There are 15 residues in the CDR3. Trimming shortened V by 1 base and J by 0 bases, and 7 bases separated the two germline ends. The germline V gene encodes CDR1 SGHTA and CDR2 FQGNSA. The CDR3, as DNA: TGTGCCAGCAGCTTAGACGGGCGTAGCAATCAGCCCCAGCATTTT. Translated, it gives CASSLDGRSNQPQHF.

This chain links TRBV13 with TRBJ2-3, with a possible D match to TRBD2 (5 bases). This CDR3 region has 14 residues. Germline CDR1 PRHDT, CDR2 FYEKMQ (reference sequence). Between the trimmed V and J ends, which lost 4 bases and 4 bases, there was a span of 12 bases. CDR3 nucleotide sequence: TGTGCCAGCAGCTCCGGACTGTTTGCAGATACGCAGTATTTT. Translation gives CASSSGLFADTQYF.

This clone was picked up a small number of times. The gene calls are TRBV27 and TRBJ1-5; D not certain. V was clipped by 5 bases and J by 0 bases, with 11 bases between them. The CDR3 runs 15 residues. Germline V gene lookup returns CDR1 MNHEY and CDR2 SMNVEV (reference sequence). The CDR3 loop reads CASSPYYTSNQPQHF. The CDR3 nucleotides are TGTGCCAGCAGTCCGTACTACACTAGCAATCAGCCCCAGCATTTT.

This clone was counted a single time. The chain recombines TRBV15 with TRBJ1-5; TRBD1 matches 8 bases. Trimming took 0 bases from V and 2 from J; bases not matched to a gene: 3. The CDR3 runs 16 residues. CDR1 and CDR2 from the germline V gene are LNHNV and YYDKDF (reference sequence). CDR3 sequence: CATSRDQGAGNQPQHF. The CDR3 DNA reads TGTGCCACCAGCAGAGATCAGGGGGCGGGCAATCAGCCCCAGCATTTT.

The rearrangement links TRBV19 to TRBJ2-7; no firm D call. Germline lookup yields CDR1 LNHDA and CDR2 SQIVND (reference sequence). This CDR3 contains 11 residues. V dropped 1 base and J dropped 5 bases, with 3 bases sitting between them. The CDR3: CASSIGNEQYF. The DNA for the CDR3 is TGTGCCAGTAGTATAGGGAACGAGCAGTACTTC.

The table lists this clone with a few counts. This chain links TRBV13 with TRBJ1-5; tentatively, D is TRBD1 (5 bases). This CDR3 is built from 15 residues. CDR1 PRHDT and CDR2 FYEKMQ come from the germline V gene (reference sequence). Trimming left V 6 bases short and J 4 bases short, with 16 bases between. CDR3 amino acids: CASSLGTGTNQPQHF. The CDR3 DNA reads as TGTGCCAGCAGTCTCGGGACGGGAACAAATCAGCCCCAGCATTTT.

This chain connects TRBV2 to TRBJ2-1; 7 bases agree with TRBD2. The J segment lost 5 bases and the V segment lost 9 bases, leaving 4 bases of the junction unmatched. The germline V gene has CDR1 SNHLY and CDR2 FYNNEI. The CDR3 consists of 12 residues. The CDR3 region has the DNA TGTGCCAGTCGGGAGGCGAACAATGAGCAGTTCTTC. Its protein is CASREANNEQFF.

The V and J genes are TRBV5-8 and TRBJ1-1; D possibly corresponds to TRBD1 (5 bases). The germline gives CDR1 SGHTS, CDR2 YDEGEE. Between the trimmed V and J ends, which lost 0 bases and 6 bases, there was a span of 9 bases. The CDR3 loop spans 13 amino acids. CDR3 in DNA: TGTGCCAGCAGCTTGGCCACAGGCCCTGAAGCTTTCTTT. Translation gives CASSLATGPEAFF.

This rearrangement joins TRBV29-1 to TRBJ2-7; 8 nucleotides agree with TRBD2. Trimming at V came to 5 bases and at J to 2 bases, leaving 8 bases not matched to a gene. Germline loops: CDR1 SQVTM, CDR2 ANQGSEA. This CDR3 region has 14 residues. The CDR3 reads CSVKLPGLAYEQYF. CDR3 coding DNA: TGCAGCGTTAAGCTCCCGGGACTAGCCTACGAGCAGTACTTC.

This chain uses TRBV13 with TRBJ1-2, with a possible D match to TRBD1 (6 bases). V shed 1 base and J shed 8 bases, with 17 bases lying between them. The CDR3 is 15 amino acids. Germline CDR1 PRHDT, CDR2 FYEKMQ (reference sequence). CDR3 protein: CASSLAEGVLKGYTF. In DNA form, the CDR3 reads TGTGCCAGCAGCTTAGCCGAGGGGGTGTTAAAAGGCTACACCTTC.

This chain links TRBV15 with TRBJ2-5, with D perhaps TRBD2 (5 bases). The J call may be faulty, since TRBJ2-7 better matches the DNA end. Looked up from germline, CDR1 is LNHNV and CDR2 is YYDKDF (reference sequence). The CDR3 sequence is 13 residues long. Written as DNA, the CDR3 is TGTGCCACCCAACTACGGGGTTCCTACGAGCAGTACTTC. This translates into CATQLRGSYEQYF.

This clone was seen a single time. The rearrangement joins TRBV19 to TRBJ2-7; 8 nucleotides align to TRBD1. The germline CDR1 and CDR2 sequences are LNHDA and SQIVND (reference sequence). Losses at the gene ends were 7 bases for V and 2 bases for J; bases not matched to a gene: 7. The CDR3 has 14 residues. The DNA for the CDR3 is TGTGCCAGTACCTCAGGGGGCTCGGCCTACGAGCAGTACTTC. It encodes CASTSGGSAYEQYF.

With respect to this clone: The DNA is left out, because the CDR3 cannot be placed on it with certainty; the CDR3 is given as TCRdb lists it. The chain links TRBV27 to TRBJ1-1; the table's TRBD1 call for D was not verified on the DNA. CDR1 MNHEY and CDR2 SMNVEV come from the germline V gene (reference sequence). The CDR3 contains 18 residues when both ends are counted. The CDR3 loop reads CASSSLFGEGRGPTEAFF.

This rearrangement joins TRBV4-2 to TRBJ1-4; no clear D. Germline V lookup: CDR1 LGHNA, CDR2 YNFKEQ. The V end lost 0 bases, the J end lost 0 bases, and 8 bases lay between the germline ends. CDR3 size: 16 residues. The CDR3 here is CASSQDKTATNEKLFF. DNA of the CDR3: TGTGCCAGCAGCCAAGACAAAACCGCAACTAATGAAAAACTGTTTTTT.

The gene calls are TRBV7-9 and TRBJ2-7, with D possibly being TRBD2 (6 bases). V was trimmed by 4 bases and J by 3 bases, leaving 10 bases between them. The CDR3 has 13 amino acids. Germline-derived CDR1 and CDR2 are SEHNR and FQNEAQ (reference sequence). CDR3 loop: CASSWPGGYEQYF. DNA for the CDR3: TGTGCCAGCAGCTGGCCCGGGGGCTACGAGCAGTACTTC. The whole variable domain, filled in from reference TRBV7-9 and TRBJ2-7, reads DTGVSQNPRHKITKRGQNVTFRCDPISEHNRLYWYRQTLGQGPEFLTYFQNEAQLEKSRLLSDRFSAERPKGSFSTLEIQRTEQGDSAMYLCASSWPGGYEQYFGPGTRLTVT.

The chain has TRBV9 and TRBJ2-7; 8 positions agree with TRBD1. The V and J ends lost 0 bases and 4 bases, in that order; junction bases with no gene match: 6. The germline gives CDR1 SGDLS, CDR2 YYNGEE. This CDR3 comprises 15 residues. In DNA form, the CDR3 reads TGTGCCAGCAGCGTAGTTCCAGGGGGCGAGTACGAGCAGTACTTC. Residues: CASSVVPGGEYEQYF.

The chain links TRBV2 to TRBJ2-5; unclear D gene. V shed 4 bases and J shed 5 bases, with 14 bases lying between them. Germline loops: CDR1 SNHLY, CDR2 FYNNEI. This CDR3 is 14 amino acids long. CDR3: CASSGQDPRETQYF. The CDR3 DNA follows: TGTGCCAGCAGTGGGCAGGACCCTCGGGAGACCCAGTACTTC.

The rearrangement links TRBV19 to TRBJ1-2; tentative D call: TRBD1 (5 bases). Germline CDR1 is LNHDA and CDR2 is SQIVND (reference sequence). The CDR3 runs to 17 residues. Between the trimmed V and J ends, which lost 3 bases and 5 bases, there was a span of 22 bases. CDR3 nucleotides: TGTGCCAGTAGTATCCGGGGCGGTACAGGCCTTTATTATGGCTACACCTTC. This codes for CASSIRGGTGLYYGYTF.

The genes are TRBV9 and TRBJ2-5; D is unclear. CDR1 SGDLS and CDR2 YYNGEE come from the germline V gene. This CDR3 is built from 13 residues. Between the trimmed V and J ends, which lost 6 bases and 0 bases, there was a span of 9 bases. DNA for the CDR3: TGTGCCAGCACAAATCTCAACCAAGAGACCCAGTACTTC. Residues: CASTNLNQETQYF. Variable domain in full (rest from reference TRBV9 and TRBJ2-5): DSGVTQTPKHLITATGQRVTLRCSPRSGDLSVYWYQQSLDQGLQFLIQYYNGEERAKGNILERFSAQQFPDLHSELNLSSLELGDSALYFCASTNLNQETQYFGPGTRLLVL.

The chain joins TRBV11-1 to TRBJ2-6, with D uncertain. In germline, CDR1 is SGHAT, CDR2 FQDESV (reference sequence). The CDR3 is 13 residues long. The ends were cut back, 5 bases at V and 0 bases at J, with 2 bases in the middle. In nucleotides, the CDR3 is TGTGCCAGCAGCATCTCTGGGGCCAACGTCCTGACTTTC. Translating gives CASSISGANVLTF.

This sequence joins TRBV27 and TRBJ2-1; D gene uncertain. Germline V gene lookup returns CDR1 MNHEY and CDR2 SMNVEV (reference sequence). The ends were cut back, 2 bases at V and 2 bases at J, with 22 bases in the middle. The CDR3 runs to 19 residues. In DNA form, the CDR3 reads TGTGCCAGCAGTTTAAGCGCAGCCCAGTTAGATTTTGCCTACAATGAGCAGTTCTTC. Translated, it gives CASSLSAAQLDFAYNEQFF.

This chain joins TRBV6-5 and TRBJ2-1; a weak D match, TRBD2 (6 bases). V dropped 5 bases and J dropped 8 bases, with 16 bases sitting between them. Germline CDR1 is MNHEY and CDR2 is SVGAGI. The CDR3 totals 14 residues. CDR3 sequence reads: CASSGPGLIDEQFF. CDR3 DNA: TGTGCCAGCAGTGGCCCGGGACTGATAGATGAGCAGTTCTTC.